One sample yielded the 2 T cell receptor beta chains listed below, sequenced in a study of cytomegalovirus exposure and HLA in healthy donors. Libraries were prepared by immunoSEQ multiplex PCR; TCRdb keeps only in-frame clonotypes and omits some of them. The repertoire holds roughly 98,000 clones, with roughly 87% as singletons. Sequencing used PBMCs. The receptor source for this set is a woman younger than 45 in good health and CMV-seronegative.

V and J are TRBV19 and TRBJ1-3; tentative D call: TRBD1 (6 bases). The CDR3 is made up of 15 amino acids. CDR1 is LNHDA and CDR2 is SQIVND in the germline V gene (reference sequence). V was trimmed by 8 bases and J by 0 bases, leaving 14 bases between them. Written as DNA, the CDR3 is TGTGCCAGTCAAGACAGGCCTAACTCTGGAAACACCATATATTTT. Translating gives CASQDRPNSGNTIYF.

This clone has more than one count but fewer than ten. The CDR3 DNA follows: TGTGCCAGCAGTGAACAGGGAACGGGCTACACCTTC. Encoded protein: CASSEQGTGYTF. The genes are TRBV2 and TRBJ1-2; D is perhaps TRBD1 (5 bases). Germline V gene sequence: CDR1 SNHLY, CDR2 FYNNEI. The CDR3 sequence is 12 residues long. The V end lost 2 bases, the J end lost 8 bases, and 9 bases lay between the germline ends.